Following are 11 T cell receptor beta chains from one sample sequenced in a study of T cells after yellow fever vaccination. TCRdb re-called the 5' RACE reads through MiXCR, storing one row per CDR3 protein. The data show over 45,000 distinct CDR3 sequences, with approximately 6.5% seen just once and 30% to 40% held by the top ten. The sample was CD8+ T cells sorted from PBMCs, taken on the day of the first yellow fever vaccination. These receptors were taken from a man aged 18 to 30 who received the YFV17D yellow fever vaccine.

This clonotype was found many times. The rearrangement uses TRBV4-3 and TRBJ2-7, with TRBD2 matching 7 bases. The germline V gene has CDR1 LGHNA and CDR2 YSLEER. There are 14 residues in the CDR3. J was trimmed by 4 bases and V by 1 base; bases with no gene match: 4. The CDR3 loop is CASSQGEGRYEQYF. CDR3 DNA sequence: TGCGCCAGCAGCCAAGGGGAGGGGCGATACGAGCAGTACTTC.

This clonotype was counted at least ten times. The chain carries TRBV27 and TRBJ2-2; D ambiguous. Looked up from germline, CDR1 is MNHEY and CDR2 is SMNVEV (reference sequence). The CDR3 length is 13 residues. With 7 bases removed from V and 0 bases from J, the gap between germline ends came to 6 bases. The CDR3 DNA reads TGTGCCAGCAACTCGCCGAACACCGGGGAGCTGTTTTTT. Translation: CASNSPNTGELFF.

This clonotype was counted ten times or more. The rearrangement links TRBV7-9 to TRBJ2-7; perhaps TRBD1 as D (5 bases). V was pared by 11 bases and J by 5 bases, with 19 bases between. The CDR3 runs 13 residues. Germline V gives CDR1 SEHNR, CDR2 FQNEAQ (reference sequence). CDR3 amino acids: CAVDWGGPNEQYV. The CDR3 nucleotides are TGTGCCGTTGACTGGGGCGGTCCTAACGAGCAGTACGTC.

The gene calls are TRBV6-1 and TRBJ1-1; 12 bases align to TRBD1. The germline V gene has CDR1 MNHNS and CDR2 SASEGT. With 8 bases clipped from V and 6 bases from J, the junction kept 10 bases outside the gene matches. The CDR3 contains 15 residues. CDR3 residues: CASSRDRGRWAEAFF. DNA for the CDR3: TGTGCCAGCTCCCGGGACAGGGGGCGGTGGGCTGAAGCTTTCTTT.

This clonotype was found many times. The rearrangement joins TRBV29-1 to TRBJ2-2; TRBD1 matches 8 bases. Germline V gives CDR1 SQVTM, CDR2 ANQGSEA. There are 13 residues in the CDR3. V lost 1 base and J lost 6; bases outside the gene matches: 1. The CDR3 DNA reads as TGCAGCGTTGAAGGCAGGGGGCCCGGGGAGCTGTTTTTT. Translating it yields CSVEGRGPGELFF.

For the CDR3, the DNA is TGTGCCAGCAGCCGACTTCAGGGTGACTATGGCTACACCTTC. Amino acids: CASSRLQGDYGYTF. The rearrangement uses TRBV5-5 and TRBJ1-2, with TRBD1 as a possible D gene (5 bases). With 4 bases removed from V and 3 bases from J, the gap between germline ends came to 13 bases. Looked up from germline, CDR1 is SGHKS and CDR2 is YYEKEE (reference sequence). This CDR3 is built from 14 residues. Using reference TRBV5-5 and TRBJ1-2 for the parts outside the CDR3, the full variable domain is DAGVTQSPTHLIKTRGQQVTLRCSPISGHKSVSWYQQVLGQGPQFIFQYYEKEERGRGNFPDRFSARQFPNYSSELNVNALLLGDSALYLCASSRLQGDYGYTFGSGTRLTVV.

The chain uses TRBV19 and TRBJ2-1; 10 bases align to TRBD1. Germline-derived CDR1 and CDR2 are LNHDA and SQIVND (reference sequence). The CDR3 length is 16 residues. V was pared by 3 bases and J by 6 bases, with 8 bases of the junction left unmatched. Here the CDR3 DNA reads TGTGCCAGTAGTATCGCCAGGACAGGGGGTGGCAATGAGCAGTTCTTC. It translates to CASSIARTGGGNEQFF.

Only a few counts were recorded for this clonotype. The chain is built from TRBV6-5 and TRBJ1-4, with a possible D match to TRBD1 (5 bases). Trimming stripped 2 bases from V and 6 bases from J, with 16 bases between. The V gene's germline CDR1 is MNHEY and CDR2 SVGAGI. The CDR3 length is 16 residues. The CDR3 DNA sequence: TGTGCCAGCAGTTACAAGGGGCGGCCTCTAGATGAAAAACTGTTTTTT. Translated: CASSYKGRPLDEKLFF.

This clonotype was counted only a few times. The genes are TRBV10-3 and TRBJ1-2, with a possible D match to TRBD1 (5 bases). The ends were cut back, 0 bases at V and 3 bases at J, with 8 bases in the middle. CDR1 and CDR2 (germline): ENHRY, SYGVKD. The CDR3 consists of 14 residues. CDR3 sequence: CAISESTAHYGYTF. DNA for the CDR3: TGTGCCATCAGTGAGTCGACAGCCCACTATGGCTACACCTTC.

V and J are TRBV9 and TRBJ2-4, with a tentative D call TRBD2 (5 bases). Germline V CDR1 and CDR2: SGDLS, YYNGEE. The CDR3 has 16 amino acids. Deletions cut 0 bases from V and 0 bases from J, with 10 bases between. The CDR3 DNA sequence: TGTGCCAGCAGCGTAGGTCGGGGATTAGCCAAAAACATTCAGTACTTC. Translation: CASSVGRGLAKNIQYF.

V and J are TRBV7-2 and TRBJ1-2; TRBD1 matches 7 bases. The V and J ends lost 5 bases and 3 bases, in that order; junction bases with no gene match: 9. From germline, CDR1 is SGHTA and CDR2 FQGNSA. This CDR3 has 15 residues. CDR3 bases: TGTGCCAGCAGCCCACGACAGGGCTATTACTATGGCTACACCTTC. It codes for CASSPRQGYYYGYTF.